This entry concerns a single T cell receptor beta chain. Its antigen is still unknown. The germline CDR1 and CDR2 sequences are DFQATT and SNEGSKA (reference sequence). V dropped 5 bases and J dropped 3; count of bases not matched to a gene: 5. The CDR3 extends over 13 amino acids. The record originates from a study of Graves' ophthalmopathy and Graves' hyperthyroidism. Amplified material comprised TCR beta CDR3 regions derived from RNA transcripts. The workflow started with a first-round RT-PCR run with HTBI primers and then moved on to a second-round multiplex PCR. MiXCR, applied by TCRdb to the multiplex PCR reads, yields one record per CDR3 protein. This sample has over a million distinct CDR3 sequences, with around a third found just once. Study-level results: In blood appeared most of the expanded thyroid clonotypes whose frequency exceeded 0.001.

The specimen sequenced was peripheral blood or thyroid tissue (not recorded which). This TCR was sampled from an adult man with Graves' hyperthyroidism. The V call is TRBV20-1, the J call TRBJ1-2; 8 nucleotides agree with TRBD1. CDR3 in DNA: TGCAGTGCTCGGGCGGACAGGGACTATGGCTACACCTTC. It yields the protein CSARADRDYGYTF.